Each of the 27 T cell receptor beta chains below was sequenced from the same sample in a study of long-term antiretroviral therapy in people with HIV (dated by TCRdb to the early 2020s). The immunoSEQ hsTCRB v3.0 assay was used at survey level resolution to sequence the TRB variable region. TCRdb provides this immuneACCESS table in a form limited to in-frame rearrangements. Some clones are lacking; in checked studies, under half of them reflect an unresolved V gene, and why the rest are absent is not known. This sample lists roughly 18,000 clones; 75% to 95% were detected once. Together, the top ten hold roughly 9% of the sample. This material consisted of unsorted PBMCs, taken 3 years after starting antiretroviral therapy. The origin of the receptors is a man between 45 and 60 years old with HIV.

The V call is TRBV28, the J call TRBJ1-1; no definite D call. V was shortened by 4 bases and J by 4 bases, with 19 bases between the two germline ends. The germline V gene encodes CDR1 MDHEN and CDR2 SYDVKM. CDR3 length: 16 residues. The CDR3 sequence: CASSSLDGSGLTEAFF. For the CDR3, the DNA is TGTGCCAGCAGTTCTCTGGACGGATCTGGCCTCACTGAAGCTTTCTTT.

This clone is medium-sized. The V call is TRBV10-2, the J call TRBJ2-7; 8 positions agree with TRBD2. The junction had 4 bases not matched to a gene; V was cut back by 0 bases and J by 3 bases. Germline CDR1 WSHSY, CDR2 SAAADI. The CDR3 is 15 amino acids. The CDR3 DNA reads TGCGCCAGCAGTGAGTCTGCAGCGGGGGTCTACGAGCAGTACTTC. Amino acid sequence: CASSESAAGVYEQYF.

The J gene is TRBJ1-4, the V gene TRBV10-2, with 8 bases fitting TRBD1. Germline CDR1 reads WSHSY; CDR2 reads SAAADI. V lost 4 bases and J lost 3; bases outside the gene matches: 10. The CDR3 spans 17 residues. CDR3 residues: CASSGRGQGQSNEKLFF. In DNA form, the CDR3 reads TGCGCCAGCAGTGGACGTGGACAGGGCCAGTCTAATGAAAAACTGTTTTTT.

This chain joins TRBV7-2 and TRBJ1-1; TRBD1 matches 9 bases. The CDR3 runs to 15 residues. With 5 bases clipped from V and 0 bases from J, the junction kept 4 bases outside the gene matches. The germline V gene has CDR1 SGHTA and CDR2 FQGNSA. The CDR3 loop reads CASSRTGALNTEAFF. CDR3 DNA: TGTGCCAGCAGCCGGACAGGGGCCCTGAACACTGAAGCTTTCTTT.

This rearrangement joins TRBV2 to TRBJ2-1; D gene unclear. Trimming took 4 bases from V and 8 from J, leaving 15 bases between them. Germline-derived CDR1 and CDR2 are SNHLY and FYNNEI. This CDR3 is built from 14 residues. The CDR3 reads CASSVTPDPYEQFF. DNA of the CDR3: TGTGCCAGCAGTGTGACCCCCGACCCCTATGAGCAGTTCTTC.

The CDR3 reads CASSYSGTQVYEQYF. The CDR3 region has the DNA TGTGCCAGCAGTTACTCCGGGACTCAAGTCTACGAGCAGTACTTC. This chain uses TRBV6-5 with TRBJ2-7; D might be TRBD2 (6 bases). CDR3 length: 15 residues. From germline, CDR1 is MNHEY and CDR2 SVGAGI. With 0 bases removed from V and 3 bases from J, the gap between germline ends came to 12 bases.

The gene calls are TRBV6-1 and TRBJ1-5, with a possible D match to TRBD1 (6 bases). Germline CDR1 reads MNHNS; CDR2 reads SASEGT. The V gene lost 1 base and the J gene lost 7 bases, with 14 bases spanning the gap. The CDR3 is made up of 15 amino acids. CDR3 sequence reads: CASSEGRSQGQPQHF. CDR3 bases: TGTGCCAGCAGTGAAGGCCGGAGTCAGGGGCAGCCCCAGCATTTT.

The chain recombines TRBV9 with TRBJ1-2; D is possibly TRBD1 (6 bases). The germline CDR1 and CDR2 sequences are SGDLS and YYNGEE. The V end was cut by 7 bases, the J end by 6 bases, with 19 bases between. This CDR3 has 14 residues. The CDR3 DNA sequence: TGTGCCAGCTCTTCCGGGGGGGCTGTGAATGGCTACACCTTC. It encodes CASSSGGAVNGYTF.

The CDR3 region is CASSLAGTGNTIYF. DNA for the CDR3: TGTGCCAGCAGCTTAGCTGGGACTGGAAACACCATATATTTT. The chain joins TRBV5-4 to TRBJ1-3; D gene unclear. In germline, CDR1 is SGHNT, CDR2 YYREEE (reference sequence). This CDR3 region has 14 residues. The ends were cut back, 2 bases at V and 2 bases at J, with 8 bases in the middle.

Comment on this clone: The junction departs from germline at one end; a sequencing error may be responsible. V is TRBV6-5 and J is TRBJ1-2; D possibly corresponds to TRBD1 (5 bases). This CDR3 is built from 14 residues. Germline V gene lookup returns CDR1 MNHEY and CDR2 SVGAGI. CDR3 loop: CASSDVTANYGYTF. The CDR3 nucleotides read TGTGCCAGCAGTGACGTGACAGCTAATTATGGCTACACCTTC.

The V gene is TRBV19, the J gene TRBJ2-7; D might be TRBD2 (6 bases). The V gene lost 1 base and the J gene lost 5 bases, with 12 bases spanning the gap. The CDR3 is made up of 14 amino acids. Germline CDR1 is LNHDA and CDR2 is SQIVND (reference sequence). This CDR3 is CASSIGQEGHEQYF. CDR3 sequence (DNA): TGTGCCAGTAGTATAGGTCAGGAGGGACACGAGCAGTACTTC.

The CDR3 region has the DNA TGTGCCTGGAGTGCGGACAGGGGAACTGAAGCTTTCTTT. This sequence encodes CAWSADRGTEAFF. The gene calls are TRBV30 and TRBJ1-1; 9 positions agree with TRBD1. The germline V gene has CDR1 GTSNPN and CDR2 SVGIG (reference sequence). V dropped 1 base and J dropped 5; count of bases not matched to a gene: 2. The length of the CDR3 is 13 residues.

The chain uses TRBV7-9 and TRBJ2-3; possibly TRBD1 for D (6 bases). Per the germline V gene, CDR1 is SEHNR and CDR2 is FQNEAQ (reference sequence). The CDR3 has 16 residues. V shed 5 bases and J shed 4 bases, with 19 bases lying between them. CDR3: CASSNPGTPSSDTQYF. Written as DNA, the CDR3 is TGTGCCAGCAGCAACCCCGGGACACCGAGCTCAGATACGCAGTATTTT. Filled out from reference TRBV7-9 and TRBJ2-3, the complete variable domain reads DTGVSQNPRHKITKRGQNVTFRCDPISEHNRLYWYRQTLGQGPEFLTYFQNEAQLEKSRLLSDRFSAERPKGSFSTLEIQRTEQGDSAMYLCASSNPGTPSSDTQYFGPGTRLTVL.

The rearrangement uses TRBV27 and TRBJ2-1; D might be TRBD1 (5 bases). Germline CDR1 is MNHEY and CDR2 is SMNVEV (reference sequence). Trimming removed 4 bases at V and 3 bases at J, with 13 bases between. This CDR3 is 15 amino acids long. The CDR3 reads CASSSTQGRYNEQFF. CDR3 in DNA: TGTGCCAGCAGTTCTACTCAGGGTCGCTACAATGAGCAGTTCTTC.

Turning to this clone: The sample contains more than one DNA sequence encoding this CDR3. The chain employs TRBV7-2 and TRBJ2-1; maybe TRBD1 (5 bases). Trimming removed 3 bases from V and 6 bases from J, with 12 bases in between. The germline CDR1 and CDR2 sequences are SGHTA and FQGNSA. CDR3 size: 14 residues. CDR3 sequence: CASSLSGAPNEQFF. As DNA, the CDR3 is TGTGCCAGCAGCTTGAGTGGGGCCCCCAATGAGCAGTTCTTC.

The V call is TRBV2, the J call TRBJ1-4; TRBD1 might be the D (6 bases). This CDR3 is 15 amino acids long. V was cut by 5 bases and J by 7 bases, with 17 bases left in between. CDR1 is SNHLY and CDR2 is FYNNEI in the germline V gene. DNA of the CDR3: TGTGCCAGCAGTTTCTCCGGGGGGCTGGGTGAAAAACTGTTTTTT. It yields the protein CASSFSGGLGEKLFF.

The chain has TRBV7-2 and TRBJ2-3; 10 nucleotides agree with TRBD2. The CDR3 sequence is 15 residues long. After removal of 2 bases from V and 5 bases from J, the junction contained 4 bases not matched to a gene. Per the germline V gene, CDR1 is SGHTA and CDR2 is FQGNSA. CDR3: CASSLSGGAGDTQYF. CDR3 sequence (DNA): TGTGCCAGCAGCTTAAGCGGGGGGGCGGGAGATACGCAGTATTTT.

This clone was seen only once. The chain couples TRBV6-1 to TRBJ1-1, with 7 bases aligning to TRBD1. This CDR3 has 12 amino acids. Losses at the gene ends were 8 bases for V and 4 bases for J; bases not matched to a gene: 4. The germline V gene encodes CDR1 MNHNS and CDR2 SASEGT. DNA of the CDR3: TGTGCCAGCGGGGGACAGTTCACTGAAGCTTTCTTT. As protein: CASGGQFTEAFF.

The chain is built from TRBV27 and TRBJ2-3; possibly TRBD1 or TRBD2 for D (6 bases each). Germline V lookup: CDR1 MNHEY, CDR2 SMNVEV (reference sequence). With 1 base removed from V and 0 bases from J, the gap between germline ends came to 11 bases. CDR3 length: 16 amino acids. The CDR3 nucleotides are TGTGCCAGCAGTTTATGGGGGGCCCCTAGCACAGATACGCAGTATTTT. Translation: CASSLWGAPSTDTQYF.

The V call is TRBV6-5, the J call TRBJ2-3, with D perhaps TRBD2 (5 bases). Germline V gives CDR1 MNHEY, CDR2 SVGAGI. Trimming took off 4 bases at V and 4 bases at J, with 9 bases between the two ends. This CDR3 spans 13 amino acids. The CDR3 coding sequence is TGTGCCAGCAGTTCCCGGGGAGCAGATACGCAGTATTTT. As protein: CASSSRGADTQYF.

The chain recombines TRBV6-5 with TRBJ2-4; TRBD1 agrees at 7 bases. The V and J ends lost 4 bases and 0 bases, in that order; junction bases with no gene match: 6. Germline loops: CDR1 MNHEY, CDR2 SVGAGI. This CDR3 comprises 16 residues. CDR3: CASSSTGMEAKNIQYF. The CDR3 nucleotides read TGTGCCAGCAGTTCGACAGGGATGGAAGCCAAAAACATTCAGTACTTC.

V is TRBV19 and J is TRBJ1-6; tentative D call: TRBD1 (5 bases). CDR3 size: 15 residues. Germline V gene sequence: CDR1 LNHDA, CDR2 SQIVND (reference sequence). V lost 3 bases and J lost 5, with 11 bases in between. Here the CDR3 DNA reads TGTGCCAGTAGTATCTCGACAGTCAATAATTCACCCCTCCACTTT. As protein: CASSISTVNNSPLHF.

The chain links TRBV2 to TRBJ2-7; 7 bases are shared with TRBD2. Germline CDR1 is SNHLY and CDR2 is FYNNEI. V shed 7 bases and J 2 bases; nucleotides not matched to a gene: 8. This CDR3 contains 14 residues. CDR3 sequence (DNA): TGTGCCAGCACTGTAGCGGGCGCCGCCTACGAGCAGTACTTC. Translation gives CASTVAGAAYEQYF.

This chain joins TRBV29-1 and TRBJ1-2; no reliable D call. Germline CDR1 is SQVTM and CDR2 is ANQGSEA. The CDR3 has 14 residues. The V end lost 1 base, the J end lost 4 bases, and 13 bases lay between the germline ends. The CDR3 DNA sequence: TGCAGCGTTGAAGTGGAGCAGCAACTCTATGGCTACACCTTC. Encoded protein: CSVEVEQQLYGYTF.

The chain uses TRBV30 and TRBJ2-6; possibly TRBD1 for D (5 bases). V was trimmed by 7 bases and J by 4 bases, leaving 11 bases between them. This CDR3 is built from 13 residues. Germline V gene data show CDR1 as GTSNPN and CDR2 as SVGIG (reference sequence). In DNA, the CDR3 is TGTGCCTCGCCGGACATCGGGGCCAACGTCCTGACTTTC. This sequence encodes CASPDIGANVLTF.

The chain combines TRBV5-6 with TRBJ1-6, with D tentatively TRBD1 (6 bases). Germline loops: CDR1 SGHDT, CDR2 YYEEEE. Between the trimmed V and J ends, which lost 0 bases and 12 bases, there was a span of 13 bases. The length of the CDR3 is 14 residues. This CDR3 reads CASSLVQGLRPLHF. The DNA for the CDR3 is TGTGCCAGCAGCTTGGTACAGGGCCTCCGACCCCTCCACTTT.

The chain carries TRBV6-6 and TRBJ2-5, with D perhaps matching TRBD1 or TRBD2 (6 bases each). Looked up from germline, CDR1 is MNHNY and CDR2 is SVGAGI (reference sequence). V lost 2 bases and J 5 bases, leaving 15 bases between the germline ends. The CDR3 length is 15 residues. CDR3 DNA: TGTGCCAGCAGTTACATGCCCGGGGGCGGTGAGACCCAGTACTTC. It translates to CASSYMPGGGETQYF.